A selection of T cell receptor beta chains follows, all from one sample in a study of tissue T cells after allogeneic stem cell transplantation. The table came from immunoSEQ multiplex PCR; TCRdb's copy has only in-frame clones and leaves some out. The sample includes about 26,000 clones, about 90% seen only once; the top ten take roughly 2%. Sequenced here: blood, sampled before transplantation. The receptors originated from a male donor aged 60 or older who later had graft-versus-host disease after an allogeneic stem cell transplant. The conserved cysteine and the conserved F or W are not part of the CDR3 here. Rows may omit the clone size; those that give it use once, few, many or a size class.

J | size | V | CDR3
TRBJ2-7 | . | TRBV14 | ASSSGGPYEQY
TRBJ2-5 | . | TRBV7-5 | VRSTLGQKEETQY
TRBJ1-1 | . | TRBV10-1 | ASRETGLGTEAF
TRBJ1-1 | . | TRBV18 | ASSPPGDTEAF
TRBJ1-3 | . | TRBV4-1 | ASSPLDSYSGNTIY
TRBJ1-2 | once | TRBV5-1 | ASSLSWQGEGYT
TRBJ2-5 | . | TRBV5-1 | ASSLGQINQETQY
TRBJ1-3 | . | TRBV5-1 | ASSLDVNTIY
TRBJ2-7 | . | TRBV3-1/TRBV3-2 | ASRRDSYYEQY
TRBJ2-5 | . | TRBV5-4 | ASSFQGLETQY
TRBJ2-7 | . | TRBV5-1 | ASSRGSGEQY
TRBJ1-4 | . | TRBV11-2 | ASSKAQGAEEKLF
TRBJ2-3 | . | TRBV28 | ASRKGLAASTDTQY
TRBJ2-5 | . | TRBV24-1 | ATSDPQASRGETQY
TRBJ1-2 | . | TRBV27 | ASSLGRANYGYT
TRBJ2-1 | . | TRBV12-1 | ASSFALRHGAGGGEQF
TRBJ2-1 | . | TRBV21-1 | ASGRASRPYNEQF
TRBJ1-5 | . | TRBV28 | ASSNTGRQPQH
TRBJ2-2 | . | TRBV7-8 | ASSWSNTGELF
TRBJ1-3 | . | TRBV6-2/TRBV6-3 | ASSSVASGNTIY
TRBJ2-3 | . | TRBV9 | ASSPVGSGVFDTQY
TRBJ1-4 | . | TRBV5-1 | ASSLQGRNEKLF